This TCR beta chain was identified during a study of a mutant IDH1 vaccine in newly diagnosed glioma. The wider study: Patients had received radiotherapy, temozolomide, or both previously, most receiving both. Participants attended visit V12, the safety follow-up, at week 35, and then attended visit V13 at week 47.

Measured with immunoSEQ multiplex PCR; TCRdb has only the in-frame clones, and not every one. Of 58,000 or so clones in the sample, around four fifths were seen once. In germline, CDR1 is GTSNPN, CDR2 SVGIG (reference sequence). Between the trimmed V and J ends, which lost 1 base and 4 bases, there was a span of 10 bases. This CDR3 has 14 residues. Points on this clone: What it recognizes is unknown.

Sample time point: week 47, end of study. Vaccine doses each comprised 300 ug of mutant IDH1 20-mer peptide, with topical imiquimod. The donor cohort comprised cases of new WHO grade 3 or 4 IDH1-mutant, ATRX-lost astrocytoma. The specimen comprised PBMCs, sampled from a glioma patient whose treatment included an IDH1 peptide vaccine. This receptor was identified in a woman aged 50 to 60 with glioma. This chain links TRBV30 with TRBJ1-4; D is perhaps TRBD1 (6 bases). DNA for the CDR3: TGTGCCTGGAGTGGTGTCAGGGGTAATGAAAAACTGTTTTTT. It is translated as CAWSGVRGNEKLFF.